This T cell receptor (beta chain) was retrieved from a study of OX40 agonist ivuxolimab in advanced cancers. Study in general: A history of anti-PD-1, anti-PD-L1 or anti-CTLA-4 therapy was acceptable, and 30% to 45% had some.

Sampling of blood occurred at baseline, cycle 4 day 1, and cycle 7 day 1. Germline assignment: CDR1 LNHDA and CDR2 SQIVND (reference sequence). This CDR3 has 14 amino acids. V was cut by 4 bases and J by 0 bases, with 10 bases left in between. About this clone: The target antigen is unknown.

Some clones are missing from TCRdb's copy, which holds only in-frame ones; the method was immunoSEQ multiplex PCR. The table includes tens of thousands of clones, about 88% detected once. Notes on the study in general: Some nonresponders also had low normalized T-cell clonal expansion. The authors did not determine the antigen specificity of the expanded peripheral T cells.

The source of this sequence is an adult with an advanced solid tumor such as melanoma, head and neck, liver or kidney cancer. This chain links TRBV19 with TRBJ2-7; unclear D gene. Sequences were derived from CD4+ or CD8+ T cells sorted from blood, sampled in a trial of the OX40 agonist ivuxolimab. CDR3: CASSNQVGSYEQYF. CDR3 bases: TGTGCCAGTAGTAACCAGGTGGGCTCCTACGAGCAGTACTTC. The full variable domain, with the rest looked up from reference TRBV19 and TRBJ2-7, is DGGITQSPKYLFRKEGQNVTLSCEQNLNHDAMYWYRQDPGQGLRLIYYSQIVNDFQKGDIAEGYSVSREKKESFPLTVTSAQKNPTAFYLCASSNQVGSYEQYFGPGTRLTVT.